The present TCR beta chain was sequenced within a study of persistence of HIV-infected CD4 T cells. Cells were stimulated with CMV-infected fibroblast lysates at approximately 10 ug/mL. CD40L-negative CD69-negative CD45RO-high memory CD4+ T cells were sorted as populations depleted of antigen-responding cells. Concerning this clone itself: What it binds is unknown.

The immunoSEQ assay was version 4, run in survey mode. TCRdb keeps only in-frame clones here, not all; method: immunoSEQ multiplex PCR. The sample contains fewer than 35,000 clones, 82% of which appear only once. Germline V CDR1 and CDR2: MNHEY, SMNVEV (reference sequence). Trimming stripped 8 bases from V and 2 bases from J, with 16 bases between. The CDR3 loop spans 14 amino acids. This sample comprised CD4+ T cells sorted from PBMCs after approximately 18-hour stimulation, obtained from a patient who received antiretroviral therapy. This clonotype was obtained from an adult woman with HIV who was CMV-seropositive. The chain joins TRBV27 to TRBJ2-7; perhaps D is TRBD1 or TRBD2 (5 bases each). This chain's CDR3 is CASWRGPGPYEQYF. In DNA form, the CDR3 reads TGTGCCAGCTGGAGAGGACCGGGGCCCTACGAGCAGTACTTC.